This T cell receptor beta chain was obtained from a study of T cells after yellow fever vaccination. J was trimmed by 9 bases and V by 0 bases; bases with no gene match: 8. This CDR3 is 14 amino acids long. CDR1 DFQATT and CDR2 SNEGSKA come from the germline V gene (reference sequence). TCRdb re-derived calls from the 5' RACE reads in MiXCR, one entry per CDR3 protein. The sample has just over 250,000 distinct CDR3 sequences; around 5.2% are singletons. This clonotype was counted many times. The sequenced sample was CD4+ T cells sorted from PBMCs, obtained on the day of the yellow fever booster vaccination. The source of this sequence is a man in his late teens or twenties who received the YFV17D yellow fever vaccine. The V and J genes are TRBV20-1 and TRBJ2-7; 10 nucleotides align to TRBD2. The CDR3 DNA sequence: TGCAGTGCTAGAGATAAGACTAGCGGGCCCGTGCAGTACTTC. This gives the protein CSARDKTSGPVQYF.